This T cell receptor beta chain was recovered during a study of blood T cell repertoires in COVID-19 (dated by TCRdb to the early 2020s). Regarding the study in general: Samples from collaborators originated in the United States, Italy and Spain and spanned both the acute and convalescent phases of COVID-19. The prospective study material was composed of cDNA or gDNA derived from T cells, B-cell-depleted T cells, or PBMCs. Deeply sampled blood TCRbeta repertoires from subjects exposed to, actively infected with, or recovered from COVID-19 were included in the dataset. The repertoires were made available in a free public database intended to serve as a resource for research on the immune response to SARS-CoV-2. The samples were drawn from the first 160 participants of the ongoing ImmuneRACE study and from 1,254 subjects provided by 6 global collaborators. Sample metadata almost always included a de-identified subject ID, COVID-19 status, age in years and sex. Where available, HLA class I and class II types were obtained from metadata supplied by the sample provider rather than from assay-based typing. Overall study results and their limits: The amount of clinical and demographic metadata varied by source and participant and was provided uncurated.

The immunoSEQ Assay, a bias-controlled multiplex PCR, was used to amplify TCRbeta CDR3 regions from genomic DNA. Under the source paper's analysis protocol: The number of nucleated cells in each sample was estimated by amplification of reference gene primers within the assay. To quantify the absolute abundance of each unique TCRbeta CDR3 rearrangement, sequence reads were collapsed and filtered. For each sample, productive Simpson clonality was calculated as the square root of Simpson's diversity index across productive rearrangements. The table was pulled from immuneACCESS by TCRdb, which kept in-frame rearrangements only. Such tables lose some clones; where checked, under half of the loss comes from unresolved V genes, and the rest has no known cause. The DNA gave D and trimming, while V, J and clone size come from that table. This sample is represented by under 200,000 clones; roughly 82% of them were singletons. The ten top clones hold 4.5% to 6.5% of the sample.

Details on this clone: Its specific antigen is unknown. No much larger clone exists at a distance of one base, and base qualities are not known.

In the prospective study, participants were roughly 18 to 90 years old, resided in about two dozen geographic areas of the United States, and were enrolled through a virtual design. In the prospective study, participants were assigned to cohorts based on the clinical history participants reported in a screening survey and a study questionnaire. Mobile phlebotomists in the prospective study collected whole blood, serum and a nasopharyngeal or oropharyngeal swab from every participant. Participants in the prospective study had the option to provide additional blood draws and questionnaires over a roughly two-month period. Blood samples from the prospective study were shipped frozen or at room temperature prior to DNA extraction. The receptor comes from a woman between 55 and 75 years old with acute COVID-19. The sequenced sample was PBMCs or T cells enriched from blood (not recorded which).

The CDR3 loop reads CASSVGQHSSGNTIYF. The DNA is TGTGCCAGCAGTGTAGGACAGCATAGCTCTGGAAACACCATATATTTT. Recombination linked TRBV6-1 to TRBJ1-3; the D gene is perhaps TRBD1, on 6 matching bases. V lost 4 bases and J lost 0 bases; the stretch between them is 13 bases long. The CDR3, cysteine through phenylalanine, is 16 amino acids long. Left in the record is the CDR3 DNA by itself, 48 bases read in frame from the first base. CDR1 and CDR2, per the germline V gene, are MNHNS and SASEGT.